The 6 T cell receptor beta chains listed next were all sequenced from one sample in a study of radiotherapy plus CTLA-4 blockade in lung cancer. Only in-frame clones appear in the TCRdb table, and some are missing; sequencing was by immunoSEQ multiplex PCR. In the table there are 89,000 or so clones, approximately 78% of which are singletons. The specimen was peripheral blood, collected from a patient treated with radiotherapy plus ipilimumab. The receptors derive from a human donor with non-small cell lung cancer who had a partial response to radiotherapy plus ipilimumab.

The chain couples TRBV18 to TRBJ1-4; no firm D call. Trimming removed 0 bases at V and 3 bases at J, with 8 bases between. The V gene's germline CDR1 is KGHSH and CDR2 LQKENI. This CDR3 is built from 15 residues. The CDR3 region is CASSPPRRSNEKLFF. The DNA of the CDR3 is TGTGCCAGCTCACCACCGCGGCGATCTAATGAAAAACTGTTTTTT.

V usage is TRBV6-5 and J usage is TRBJ2-5, with 9 bases fitting TRBD2. The end of the DNA aligns better with TRBJ2-7, so the J call may be wrong. This CDR3 comprises 15 residues. CDR1 MNHEY and CDR2 SVGAGI come from the germline V gene. The CDR3 loop reads CASRTMTSGKDEQYF. The CDR3 bases are TGTGCCAGCAGGACGATGACTAGCGGTAAGGACGAGCAGTACTTC.

V and J are TRBV6-4 and TRBJ2-2; 15 nucleotides match TRBD2. This CDR3 contains 21 residues. Germline CDR1 MRHNA, CDR2 SNTAGT. The V gene end was trimmed by 6 bases and the J gene end by 1 base; junction bases not matched to a gene: 15. The CDR3 DNA follows: TGTGCCAGCAGAGACGATCGAGGGAGGACTAGCGGGAGGGTGAACACCGGGGAGCTGTTTTTT. It is translated as CASRDDRGRTSGRVNTGELFF.

The chain recombines TRBV5-1 with TRBJ2-1; perhaps TRBD2 as D (5 bases). Trimming took off 4 bases at V and 2 bases at J, with 10 bases between the two ends. CDR3 length equals 14 residues. From germline, CDR1 is SGHRS and CDR2 YFSETQ. The CDR3 DNA sequence: TGCGCCAGCAGCAGTAGCGCCGCCTACAATGAGCAGTTCTTC. This codes for CASSSSAAYNEQFF.

The chain recombines TRBV29-1 with TRBJ2-7; TRBD1 aligns across 9 bases. V dropped 5 bases and J dropped 4; count of bases not matched to a gene: 6. The CDR3 extends over 13 amino acids. The germline V gene has CDR1 SQVTM and CDR2 ANQGSEA. The chain's CDR3 is CSVTDRGRYEQYF. CDR3 sequence (DNA): TGCAGCGTTACCGACAGGGGGAGGTACGAGCAGTACTTC.

This rearrangement joins TRBV19 to TRBJ2-6; D call uncertain. Germline V gives CDR1 LNHDA, CDR2 SQIVND (reference sequence). This CDR3 is built from 15 residues. Trimming shortened V by 5 bases and J by 0 bases, and 8 bases separated the two germline ends. The DNA of the CDR3 is TGTGCCAGTAGTCGCTATTTCTCTGGGGCCAACGTCCTGACTTTC. Its protein is CASSRYFSGANVLTF. The full variable domain, in which reference TRBV19 and TRBJ2-6 provide the parts outside the CDR3, is DGGITQSPKYLFRKEGQNVTLSCEQNLNHDAMYWYRQDPGQGLRLIYYSQIVNDFQKGDIAEGYSVSREKKESFPLTVTSAQKNPTAFYLCASSRYFSGANVLTFGAGSRLTVL.